This T cell receptor (beta chain) comes out of a study of identical twins. TCRdb used MiXCR to reprocess the 5' RACE reads, holding one entry per CDR3 protein. The data show about 340,000 distinct CDR3 sequences, 9% to 15% seen once. This clonotype has only a few counts. The data were also submitted as part of a second study, on yellow fever vaccine responses in identical twins.

This receptor was identified in a woman aged 18 to 35 in good health. The sequenced sample consisted of CD8+ T cells sorted from blood.

The CDR3 DNA reads as TGCGCCAGCAGCTTGGGAACAGGGGAGGATTACTACAATGAGCAGTTCTTC. It is translated as CASSLGTGEDYYNEQFF. V is TRBV5-1 and J is TRBJ2-1, with D perhaps TRBD1 (7 bases). The V and J ends lost 0 bases and 3 bases respectively, with 16 bases between them. This CDR3 is built from 17 residues. The germline CDR1 and CDR2 sequences are SGHRS and YFSETQ.